One sample yielded the 20 T cell receptor beta chains listed below, sequenced in a study of OX40 agonist ivuxolimab in advanced cancers. Generated by immunoSEQ multiplex PCR, the TCRdb table keeps only in-frame clones and is missing some. This sample has 75,000 to 100,000 clones, with roughly four fifths found just once. The specimen was CD4+ or CD8+ T cells sorted from blood, collected in a trial of the OX40 agonist ivuxolimab. All receptors derive from an adult with an advanced solid tumor such as melanoma, head and neck, liver or kidney cancer.

V gene TRBV5-8 combines with J gene TRBJ1-2, with D hard to call. The CDR3 is made up of 11 amino acids. Trimming shortened V by 3 bases and J by 7 bases, and 7 bases separated the two germline ends. Looked up from germline, CDR1 is SGHTS and CDR2 is YDEGEE. The CDR3 DNA follows: TGTGCCAGCAGCTCGGGTGTTGGCTACACCTTC. Its translation: CASSSGVGYTF.

This sequence joins TRBV4-1 and TRBJ1-1; no clear D gene. V was pared by 4 bases and J by 6 bases, with 12 bases between. Germline CDR1 and CDR2: MGHRA and YSYEKL. This CDR3 contains 13 residues. CDR3: CASSPLAGAEAFF. The DNA for the CDR3 is TGCGCCAGCAGCCCCCTGGCTGGCGCTGAAGCTTTCTTT.

This chain joins TRBV7-9 and TRBJ2-7; the match to TRBD1 covers 12 bases. The CDR3 covers 14 residues. Trimming at V came to 5 bases and at J to 6 bases, leaving 5 bases not matched to a gene. The V gene's germline CDR1 is SEHNR and CDR2 FQNEAQ (reference sequence). The CDR3 is CASSSRDRGPEQYF. The DNA of the CDR3 is TGTGCCAGCAGCAGCCGGGACAGGGGGCCCGAGCAGTACTTC.

The rearrangement joins TRBV29-1 to TRBJ2-1, with D possibly matching TRBD1 (6 bases). This CDR3 comprises 14 residues. Deletions cut 7 bases from V and 3 bases from J, with 16 bases between. Germline CDR1 is SQVTM and CDR2 is ANQGSEA. The CDR3 DNA sequence: TGCAGCGCTGAGCAGGGGTTTAGCTACAATGAGCAGTTCTTC. It translates to CSAEQGFSYNEQFF.

The chain joins TRBV5-1 to TRBJ2-2, with 9 bases that match TRBD1. Germline values: CDR1 SGHRS, CDR2 YFSETQ. V shed 4 bases and J 2 bases; nucleotides not matched to a gene: 3. CDR3 length: 15 amino acids. The DNA of the CDR3 is TGCGCCAGCAGCGGGACAGGGTATAACACCGGGGAGCTGTTTTTT. This sequence encodes CASSGTGYNTGELFF. Together with reference TRBV5-1 and TRBJ2-2, the CDR3 gives the full variable domain: KAGVTQTPRYLIKTRGQQVTLSCSPISGHRSVSWYQQTPGQGLQFLFEYFSETQRNKGNFPGRFSGRQFSNSRSEMNVSTLELGDSALYLCASSGTGYNTGELFFGEGSRLTVL.

The rearrangement links TRBV9 to TRBJ1-2; D is perhaps TRBD1 (5 bases). The CDR3 consists of 18 residues. Germline CDR1 SGDLS, CDR2 YYNGEE. The V gene lost 4 bases and the J gene lost 2 bases, with 24 bases spanning the gap. CDR3 sequence: CASSLSLGGGTVNYGYTF. Here the CDR3 DNA reads TGTGCCAGCAGCCTCTCCCTTGGGGGGGGAACCGTGAACTATGGCTACACCTTC.

V usage is TRBV6-6 and J usage is TRBJ2-1, with 8 bases aligning to TRBD1. The CDR3 totals 13 residues. The V segment lost 5 bases and the J segment 8 bases; nucleotides outside the gene matches: 5. The germline V gene encodes CDR1 MNHNY and CDR2 SVGAGI (reference sequence). CDR3 DNA sequence: TGTGCCAGCAGTAGAACAGGGGGACATGAGCAGTTCTTC. Its translation: CASSRTGGHEQFF.

The chain joins TRBV10-3 to TRBJ2-2, with 7 bases that match TRBD1. This CDR3 has 14 amino acids. Trimming at V came to 4 bases and at J to 3 bases, leaving 2 bases not matched to a gene. Germline CDR1 is ENHRY and CDR2 is SYGVKD. Here the CDR3 DNA reads TGTGCCATCAGTGTCACAGGGGACACCGGGGAGCTGTTTTTT. Translated: CAISVTGDTGELFF.

The V gene is TRBV11-2, the J gene TRBJ2-3, with TRBD2 matching 10 bases. The CDR3 loop spans 16 amino acids. V shed 3 bases and J 2 bases; nucleotides not matched to a gene: 5. Germline CDR1 and CDR2: SGHAT and FQNNGV. The CDR3 sequence is CASSLGLAGATDTQYF. In DNA form, the CDR3 reads TGTGCCAGCAGCTTGGGCCTAGCGGGAGCCACAGATACGCAGTATTTT.

V and J are TRBV5-1 and TRBJ2-3; D is undetermined. CDR1 and CDR2 (germline): SGHRS, YFSETQ. The V and J ends lost 2 bases and 5 bases respectively, with 6 bases between them. The CDR3 totals 12 residues. CDR3 sequence reads: CASSLVRDTQYF. DNA for the CDR3: TGCGCCAGCAGCTTAGTTAGAGATACGCAGTATTTT.

The chain carries TRBV5-1 and TRBJ2-1; 9 bases map to TRBD1. The CDR3 runs to 15 residues. Germline trimming cut 4 bases from V and 5 bases from J; bases unmatched to any gene: 7. Germline V gene sequence: CDR1 SGHRS, CDR2 YFSETQ. The CDR3 sequence: CASSRGQGSHNEQFF. The CDR3 DNA reads TGCGCCAGCAGCCGCGGACAGGGGTCCCACAATGAGCAGTTCTTC.

The chain has TRBV10-3 and TRBJ2-7; the match to TRBD1 covers 9 bases. Trimming cost V 6 bases and J 2 bases; bases outside gene matches: 14. Germline V CDR1 and CDR2: ENHRY, SYGVKD. This CDR3 region has 17 residues. This chain's CDR3 is CAIRGAGGTGSTYEQYF. CDR3 bases: TGTGCCATCAGGGGCGCAGGAGGGACAGGGTCTACCTACGAGCAGTACTTC.

This sequence joins TRBV6-1 and TRBJ1-3, with D unclear. Trimming removed 6 bases from V and 0 bases from J, with 12 bases in between. The CDR3 sequence is 15 residues long. CDR1 and CDR2 from the germline V gene are MNHNS and SASEGT. DNA of the CDR3: TGTGCCAGCAGAGCTACAGATACCTCTGGAAACACCATATATTTT. Its translation is CASRATDTSGNTIYF.

The table lists this clone with a count of one. The CDR3 DNA reads TGTGCCAGCAGCAAAGGTCCCAGGATCGAAAACACCATATATTTT. Translation gives CASSKGPRIENTIYF. The genes are TRBV21-1 and TRBJ1-3; the D call of TRBD1 is as the table states it, not checked on the DNA. TRBV21-1 is a listed pseudogene. The CDR3 has 15 amino acids.

V is TRBV4-3 and J is TRBJ1-2; unclear D gene. The V end was cut by 0 bases, the J end by 7 bases, with 9 bases between. Germline loops: CDR1 LGHNA, CDR2 YSLEER. CDR3 length equals 13 residues. The chain's CDR3 is CASSQDFRAGYTF. DNA for the CDR3: TGCGCCAGCAGCCAAGATTTTAGGGCTGGCTACACCTTC.

The chain uses TRBV7-2 and TRBJ2-6; D is unclear. The germline CDR1 and CDR2 sequences are SGHTA and FQGNSA. The CDR3 consists of 18 residues. Deletions cut 2 bases from V and 0 bases from J, with 14 bases between. Here the CDR3 DNA reads TGTGCCAGCAGCTTACTCCGCAGGTTTTTCTCTGGGGCCAACGTCCTGACTTTC. Protein product: CASSLLRRFFSGANVLTF.

In its sample, this clone was seen once. The chain has TRBV5-8 and TRBJ2-7, with a possible D match to TRBD1 (6 bases). The CDR3 contains 14 residues. CDR1 is SGHTS and CDR2 is YDEGEE in the germline V gene. V was trimmed by 4 bases and J by 6 bases, leaving 17 bases between them. The CDR3 DNA follows: TGTGCCAGCAGCACAGGGACGACAAAGAGCGAGCAGTACTTC. As protein: CASSTGTTKSEQYF.

The chain employs TRBV11-2 and TRBJ1-3; a weak D match, TRBD1 (6 bases). The CDR3 has 15 residues. Between the trimmed V and J ends, which lost 5 bases and 0 bases, there was a span of 11 bases. CDR1 and CDR2 from the germline V gene are SGHAT and FQNNGV. The CDR3 coding sequence is TGTGCCAGCAGCGCGGGACAAAGCTCTGGAAACACCATATATTTT. Protein sequence: CASSAGQSSGNTIYF.

This clone was counted a single time. The rearrangement joins TRBV5-4 to TRBJ2-2; a weak D match, TRBD2 (6 bases). Germline CDR1 reads SGHNT; CDR2 reads YYREEE (reference sequence). V lost 1 base and J 2 bases, leaving 12 bases between the germline ends. CDR3 length: 16 amino acids. The CDR3 loop is CASSLQLATNTGELFF. In nucleotides, the CDR3 is TGTGCCAGCAGCTTGCAGCTAGCGACAAACACCGGGGAGCTGTTTTTT.

The chain carries TRBV7-9 and TRBJ1-2; no firm D call. Looked up from germline, CDR1 is SEHNR and CDR2 is FQNEAQ (reference sequence). This CDR3 is built from 14 residues. Trimming took 2 bases from V and 4 from J, leaving 11 bases between them. The CDR3 DNA reads TGTGCCAGCAGCTTATCGGCGGCAGGCTATGGCTACACCTTC. It encodes CASSLSAAGYGYTF.